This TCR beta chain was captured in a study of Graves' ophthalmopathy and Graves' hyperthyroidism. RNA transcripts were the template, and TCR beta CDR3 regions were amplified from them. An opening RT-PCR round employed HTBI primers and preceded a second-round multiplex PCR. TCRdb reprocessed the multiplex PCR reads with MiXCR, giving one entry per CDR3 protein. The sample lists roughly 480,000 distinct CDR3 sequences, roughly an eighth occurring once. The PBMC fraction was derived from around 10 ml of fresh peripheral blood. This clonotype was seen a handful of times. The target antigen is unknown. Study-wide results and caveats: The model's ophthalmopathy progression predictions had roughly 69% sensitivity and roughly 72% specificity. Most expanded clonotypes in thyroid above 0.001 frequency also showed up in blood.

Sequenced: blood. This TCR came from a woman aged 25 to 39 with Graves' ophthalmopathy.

This chain's CDR3 is CASSLNIGGSPLHF. DNA of the CDR3: TGTGCCAGCAGTTTGAATATTGGGGGGTCACCCCTCCACTTT. The rearrangement uses TRBV28 and TRBJ1-6; maybe TRBD1 (5 bases). CDR1 MDHEN and CDR2 SYDVKM come from the germline V gene. V lost 3 bases, J lost 10 bases, and 13 bases lay in between. The CDR3 consists of 14 residues.